The rows below give T cell receptor beta chains drawn from one sample of a study of identical twins. TCRdb passed the 5' RACE reads through MiXCR, listing each CDR3 protein once. Here the sample spans 400,000 to 500,000 distinct CDR3 sequences, approximately 17% being singletons. The material sequenced was naive T cells sorted from blood. The receptors were gathered from a man aged 45-65 years in good health. CDR3s include the opening cysteine and the closing phenylalanine or tryptophan. D genes are given only for firm matches. For some rows the clone size is stated as once, few or many, or as a class when expanded; others skip it.

clone_size j_call d_call v_call cdr3_nt cdr3_aa
few TRBJ2-5 NA TRBV21-1 TGTGCCAGCAGCAAAGCGCATGGGACAGGCAACGGGGGTGAGACCCAGTACTTC CASSKAHGTGNGGETQYF
NA TRBJ1-1 TRBD1 TRBV7-9 TGTGCCAGCAGCTTACCCGGGACAGCGAATATGAACACTGAAGCTTTCTTT CASSLPGTANMNTEAFF
NA TRBJ2-7 TRBD1 TRBV12-3/TRBV12-4 TGTGCCAGCGGGCCCGGGACAGACGACTACGAGCAGTACTTC CASGPGTDDYEQYF
NA TRBJ2-1 NA TRBV6-2/TRBV6-3 TGTGCCGCGGGGGCGCGGGAGATCGGTGAGCAGTTCTTC CAAGAREIGEQFF
NA TRBJ1-3 NA TRBV20-1 TGCAGTGCTAGAGACACAAACTCTGGAAACACCATATATTTT CSARDTNSGNTIYF
NA TRBJ2-3 TRBD2 TRBV14 TGTGCCAGCAGCCAAGAGCTAGCGGGGGACAAAGATACGCAGTATTTT CASSQELAGDKDTQYF
many TRBJ2-2 NA TRBV3-1 TGTGCCAGCAAGCTGGCGGGTGGCACCGGGGAGCTGTTTTTT CASKLAGGTGELFF
NA TRBJ2-7 NA TRBV6-5 TGTGCCAGCAGTTCCGGAGAATCCTACGAGCAGTACTTC CASSSGESYEQYF
NA TRBJ2-5 TRBD2 TRBV20-1 TGCAGTGCTCTTTCGGCGACTAGCGATCAGACCCAGTACTTC CSALSATSDQTQYF
many TRBJ1-2 TRBD1 TRBV28 TGTGCCAGCAGCAACACAGGGGGCGCTGGATTTAGCTATGGCTACACCTTC CASSNTGGAGFSYGYTF
once TRBJ2-3 TRBD2 TRBV10-3 TGTGCCATCAGTGGTACTAGCGGCACAGATACGCAGTATTTT CAISGTSGTDTQYF
many TRBJ2-1 TRBD2 TRBV14 TGTGCCAGCAGCCCCCTAGCGGGACTAACTCTTGGGGGTGAGCAGTTCTTC CASSPLAGLTLGGEQFF
few TRBJ1-1 NA TRBV5-1 TGCGCCAGCAGCTTGTCGGTACAGACAAGCAACACTGAAGCTTTCTTT CASSLSVQTSNTEAFF
NA TRBJ2-7 TRBD1 TRBV4-2 TGTGCCAGCAGCCCCGAGTGGACAGGGGTATACGAGCAGTACTTC CASSPEWTGVYEQYF